The clone carrying this T cell receptor (beta chain) was counted once. Methods used by the authors: Reference gene primer amplification in the assay estimated nucleated cell counts. Method: immunoSEQ multiplex PCR; TCRdb's copy keeps in-frame clones and lacks some. That table gives V, J and clone size, and the DNA gave D and trimming. This table holds roughly 97,000 clones, roughly 80% found once. The data derive from a study of blood T cell repertoires in COVID-19. The TCR comes from a woman of 80 years or more with active or convalescent COVID-19. Sequences were obtained from peripheral blood.

CDR3 residues: CASSEALTTGNTIYF. In nucleotides, the CDR3 is TGTGCCAGCAGTGAAGCGCTGACAACCGGAAACACCATATATTTT. The chain employs TRBV2 and TRBJ1-3, with unresolved D. Trimming removed 0 bases from V and 4 bases from J, with 10 bases in between. The CDR3 consists of 15 residues. The V gene's germline CDR1 is SNHLY and CDR2 FYNNEI.